The rows below give T cell receptor beta chains drawn from one sample of a study of shared clonotypes between healthy human individuals. TCRdb keeps only in-frame clones here, not all; method: immunoSEQ multiplex PCR. The data show a few million clones, roughly 95% seen once. The sample consisted of naive CD4+ T cells sorted from blood. The receptor set was obtained from a man between 18 and 29 years old in good health. CDR3s include the opening cysteine and the closing phenylalanine or tryptophan. The D gene is left open where the match is weak. Only some rows state a clone size, as once, few, many or a class for expanded clones.

cdr3_nt cdr3_aa d_call clone_size j_call v_call
TGTGCCAGCAGTGCGGTGCAGGGCGGGTACGAGCAGTACTTC CASSAVQGGYEQYF . . TRBJ2-7 TRBV6-5
TGCGCCAGCAGCTGGGGGGAAAATCAGCCCCAGCATTTT CASSWGENQPQHF . once TRBJ1-5 TRBV5-1
TGTGCCACCGGTAATCGACACGAGCAGTACTTC CATGNRHEQYF . . TRBJ2-7 TRBV2
TGTGCCAGCAGTGAAGGGGTCAGGGATAATTCACCCCTCCACTTT CASSEGVRDNSPLHF . once TRBJ1-6 TRBV2
TGTGCCAGCAAGGAGAACACCGGGGAGCTGTTTTTT CASKENTGELFF . . TRBJ2-2 TRBV6-5
TGTGCCTGGAGTGGCCATGGAGTTGAAAAACTGTTTTTT CAWSGHGVEKLFF . . TRBJ1-4 TRBV30
TGTGCCAGCAGCTTGGGGAGGGACAGCCAAGGGACCCAGTACTTC CASSLGRDSQGTQYF . . TRBJ2-5 TRBV7-2
TGTGCCATCAGTGATTGGGATACGCAGTATTTT CAISDWDTQYF . few TRBJ2-3 TRBV10-3
TGCGCCAGCAGCTTAGGGACTAGCGGGATTACCGGGGAGCTGTTTTTT CASSLGTSGITGELFF TRBD2 . TRBJ2-2 TRBV5-1
TGTGCCAGCAGTTCTCGGGGCAGGGCCAATTCACCCCTCCACTTT CASSSRGRANSPLHF . . TRBJ1-6 TRBV6-5
TGTGCCAGCGGGAGGGTCGGCAATCAGCCCCAGCATTTT CASGRVGNQPQHF . once TRBJ1-5 TRBV28
TGTGCCAGCAGCGCCAGAGTCACAGATACGCAGTATTTT CASSARVTDTQYF . . TRBJ2-3 TRBV9
TGCGCCAGCAGCCAAGTGGTGGGAAGTAGAGATGGCTACACCTTC CASSQVVGSRDGYTF . . TRBJ1-2 TRBV4-1
TGTGCCAGCAGTAACGACGACAGACTCACAGATACGCAGTATTTT CASSNDDRLTDTQYF . . TRBJ2-3 TRBV5-4
TGTGCCATTCAGGGGTTAGAAAATCAGCCCCAGCATTTT CAIQGLENQPQHF . . TRBJ1-5 TRBV10-3
TGTGCCAGCAGCAGGACATTGTCAAACACTGAAGCTTTCTTT CASSRTLSNTEAFF . . TRBJ1-1 TRBV6-1
TGTGCCACCAACGGTAGCGGTGAAAAACTGTTTTTT CATNGSGEKLFF . . TRBJ1-4 TRBV9
TGTGCCATCAGTGCCGCAAGGGGGTCCTACAATGAGCAGTTCTTC CAISAARGSYNEQFF . . TRBJ2-1 TRBV10-3
TGCGCCAGCAGCCCCCTCGGGTATGGGACGAACACTGAAGCTTTCTTT CASSPLGYGTNTEAFF . . TRBJ1-1 TRBV5-1
TGTGCCAGTAGCAGAACAAGTACCTACGAGCAGTACTTC CASSRTSTYEQYF . . TRBJ2-7 TRBV19
TGTGCCATCAGCCCTGACGGCAACTATGGCTACACCTTC CAISPDGNYGYTF . . TRBJ1-2 TRBV10-3
TGTGCCAGCACCTCAGCGGGTGTGAGCAATCAGCCCCAGCATTTT CASTSAGVSNQPQHF . . TRBJ1-5 TRBV28
TGTGCCTGGAGTAACAGGGGGCTGTATAACTATGGCTACACCTTC CAWSNRGLYNYGYTF TRBD1 . TRBJ1-2 TRBV30
TGTGCCATCAGTGAGTTAGACAGGGGGGTCTACGAGCAGTACTTC CAISELDRGVYEQYF TRBD1 . TRBJ2-7 TRBV10-3
TGTGCCAGCAGTGACGGATGGGGATCACCCCTCCACTTT CASSDGWGSPLHF . . TRBJ1-6 TRBV6-4
TGTGCCAGTAGCGAATCACCCGCAACTAATGAAAAACTGTTTTTT CASSESPATNEKLFF . . TRBJ1-4 TRBV19